These 29 T cell receptor beta chains were all obtained from the same sample, sequenced in a study of blood T cell repertoires in COVID-19. Assay: immunoSEQ multiplex PCR; the TCRdb copy retains only in-frame clones and omits some. The profile shows about 180,000 clones, approximately 80% of them singletons. The specimen was peripheral blood. The source is a human donor in a cohort sampled during active COVID-19.

V is TRBV27 and J is TRBJ1-2; the match to TRBD1 covers 11 bases. This CDR3 has 13 residues. Germline V CDR1 and CDR2: MNHEY, SMNVEV (reference sequence). V lost 6 bases and J lost 8; bases outside the gene matches: 5. The CDR3 protein is CASRPDRGQGYTF. The CDR3 bases are TGTGCCAGCAGACCGGACAGGGGGCAAGGCTACACCTTC.

This clone occurred once. The chain uses TRBV7-6 and TRBJ1-5, with 8 positions matching TRBD1. The CDR3 contains 17 residues. CDR1 is SGHVS, CDR2 FNYEAQ, per germline. The V gene end was trimmed by 2 bases and the J gene end by 1 base; junction bases not matched to a gene: 7. The CDR3, as DNA: TGTGCCAGCAGCTTAAATTGGGGGACAGGAAGCAATCAGCCCCAGCATTTT. Its protein product is CASSLNWGTGSNQPQHF.

This rearrangement joins TRBV7-8 to TRBJ2-7; TRBD1 matches at 12 bases. V trimming: 3 bases; J trimming: 3 bases; junction bases outside the gene matches: 3. Germline V gives CDR1 SGHVS, CDR2 FQNEAQ. The CDR3 is 15 amino acids. In nucleotides, the CDR3 is TGTGCCAGCAGCTTCCGGGACAGGGGGCTCTACGAGCAGTACTTC. It codes for CASSFRDRGLYEQYF.

The chain links TRBV7-2 to TRBJ2-6, with a tentative D call TRBD2 (5 bases). With 3 bases removed from V and 4 bases from J, the gap between germline ends came to 7 bases. The CDR3 spans 14 residues. CDR1 is SGHTA and CDR2 is FQGNSA in the germline V gene. This chain's CDR3 is CASSFPGGANVLTF. As DNA, the CDR3 is TGTGCCAGCAGCTTCCCGGGAGGGGCCAACGTCCTGACTTTC.

The V and J genes are TRBV6-5 and TRBJ1-3, with D hard to call. V was pared by 2 bases and J by 4 bases, with 9 bases between. Germline CDR1 MNHEY, CDR2 SVGAGI. The CDR3 is 14 residues long. The CDR3 protein is CASSYLGPGNTIYF. Here the CDR3 DNA reads TGTGCCAGCAGTTACCTGGGCCCCGGAAACACCATATATTTT.

This chain connects TRBV5-8 to TRBJ1-2, with D perhaps matching TRBD1 (6 bases). The CDR3 runs 14 residues. V dropped 1 base and J dropped 4 bases, with 11 bases sitting between them. Germline-derived CDR1 and CDR2 are SGHTS and YDEGEE. CDR3 amino acids: CASSLTGYFYGYTF. As DNA, the CDR3 is TGTGCCAGCAGCTTGACAGGGTATTTCTATGGCTACACCTTC. The full variable domain, in which reference TRBV5-8 and TRBJ1-2 provide the parts outside the CDR3, is EAGVTQSPTHLIKTRGQQATLRCSPISGHTSVYWYQQALGLGLQFLLWYDEGEERNRGNFPPRFSGRQFPNYSSELNVNALELEDSALYLCASSLTGYFYGYTFGSGTRLTVV.

The chain combines TRBV11-2 with TRBJ2-7, with 13 bases identical to TRBD2. The CDR3 consists of 14 residues. The germline gives CDR1 SGHAT, CDR2 FQNNGV. V lost 6 bases to trimming and J lost 10 bases; unmatched junction nucleotides: 9. CDR3 sequence (DNA): TGTGCCAGCAGACTAGCGGGGGGGACTACAGAACAGTACTTC. Its translation is CASRLAGGTTEQYF.

The V call is TRBV7-2, the J call TRBJ1-5; 9 bases are shared with TRBD1. Germline CDR1 is SGHTA and CDR2 is FQGNSA. The length of the CDR3 is 14 residues. The V and J ends lost 5 bases and 12 bases, in that order; junction bases with no gene match: 11. CDR3 protein: CASSPRQGELIQHF. The DNA for the CDR3 is TGTGCCAGCAGCCCTCGACAGGGGGAATTGATCCAGCATTTT.

The V gene is TRBV25-1, the J gene TRBJ2-7; 8 positions agree with TRBD1. Per the germline V gene, CDR1 is MGHDK and CDR2 is SYGVNS. This CDR3 contains 15 residues. After removal of 3 bases from V and 4 bases from J, the junction contained 8 bases not matched to a gene. CDR3 sequence (DNA): TGTGCCAGCAGTGAGACAGGGGTGGTCGGATACGAGCAGTACTTC. The encoded protein is CASSETGVVGYEQYF.

In this sample, this clone turned up once. The genes are TRBV5-1 and TRBJ2-5; 9 bases fit TRBD2. There are 16 residues in the CDR3. V lost 2 bases and J lost 3; bases outside the gene matches: 8. The germline V gene encodes CDR1 SGHRS and CDR2 YFSETQ. The CDR3 region is CASSFGSGGTEETQYF. The CDR3 DNA follows: TGCGCCAGCAGCTTTGGTAGCGGGGGTACCGAAGAGACCCAGTACTTC.

This clone showed up just once. The J gene is TRBJ2-1, the V gene TRBV9; a possible D gene is TRBD2 (5 bases). V was trimmed by 0 bases and J by 2 bases, leaving 9 bases between them. CDR1 SGDLS and CDR2 YYNGEE come from the germline V gene. The length of the CDR3 is 15 residues. The chain's CDR3 is CASSVDSGAYNEQFF. The CDR3 nucleotides are TGTGCCAGCAGCGTAGACAGCGGAGCCTACAATGAGCAGTTCTTC.

This clone was seen more than once but under ten times. This chain uses TRBV10-1 with TRBJ2-7, with a tentative D call TRBD1 (6 bases). This CDR3 has 12 residues. Trimming stripped 3 bases from V and 5 bases from J, with 8 bases between. Per the germline V gene, CDR1 is WNHNN and CDR2 is SYGVQD (reference sequence). CDR3 coding DNA: TGCGCCAGCAGTGAAAACAGGGACGAGCAGTACTTC. Amino acid sequence: CASSENRDEQYF.

This chain uses TRBV10-2 with TRBJ2-1, with 7 bases lining up with TRBD1. The CDR3 has 18 amino acids. Germline lookup yields CDR1 WSHSY and CDR2 SAAADI. The ends lost 0 bases at V and 3 bases at J; junction bases unmatched: 11. CDR3 nucleotide sequence: TGCGCCAGCAGTGAGTCGAGGCCCGGGACAGATATCTACAATGAGCAGTTCTTC. As protein: CASSESRPGTDIYNEQFF.

Only a few counts were recorded for this clone. This chain links TRBV5-6 with TRBJ2-3; 9 bases line up with TRBD1. CDR3 length equals 19 residues. With V trimmed by 4 bases and J by 2 bases, 17 bases remained unmatched. Germline V gene sequence: CDR1 SGHDT, CDR2 YYEEEE. In DNA form, the CDR3 reads TGTGCCAGCAGCACCTACCAGATATGGACAGGGGCAACCACAGATACGCAGTATTTT. Its protein product is CASSTYQIWTGATTDTQYF.

The V call is TRBV5-5, the J call TRBJ1-1; D perhaps matches TRBD1 (5 bases). The ends were cut back, 5 bases at V and 1 base at J, with 9 bases in the middle. CDR1 is SGHKS and CDR2 is YYEKEE in the germline V gene (reference sequence). The CDR3 extends over 13 amino acids. In nucleotides, the CDR3 is TGTGCCAGCAGGGGGCTTGGGAACACTGAAGCTTTCTTT. It translates to CASRGLGNTEAFF. Supplemented by reference TRBV5-5 and TRBJ1-1, the full variable domain reads DAGVTQSPTHLIKTRGQQVTLRCSPISGHKSVSWYQQVLGQGPQFIFQYYEKEERGRGNFPDRFSARQFPNYSSELNVNALLLGDSALYLCASRGLGNTEAFFGQGTRLTVV.

J is TRBJ2-7 and V is TRBV9, with 10 bases fitting TRBD1. V was clipped by 1 base and J by 0 bases; unmatched bases: 13. CDR1 SGDLS and CDR2 YYNGEE come from the germline V gene. This CDR3 contains 19 residues. This chain's CDR3 is CASSVSGQGSLPSSYEQYF. DNA for the CDR3: TGTGCCAGCAGCGTATCGGGACAGGGGTCCCTCCCCTCCTCCTACGAGCAGTACTTC.

The chain has TRBV25-1 and TRBJ2-2; TRBD2 aligns across 7 bases. V lost 2 bases and J lost 5; bases outside the gene matches: 2. The germline V gene encodes CDR1 MGHDK and CDR2 SYGVNS. The CDR3 loop spans 14 amino acids. The CDR3 DNA reads TGTGCCAGCAGTGAAGGGGAGGGAACCGGGGAGCTGTTTTTT. Protein sequence: CASSEGEGTGELFF. Filled out from reference TRBV25-1 and TRBJ2-2, the complete variable domain reads EADIYQTPRYLVIGTGKKITLECSQTMGHDKMYWYQQDPGMELHLIHYSYGVNSTEKGDLSSESTVSRIRTEHFPLTLESARPSHTSQYLCASSEGEGTGELFFGEGSRLTVL.

This clone has only a few counts. The genes are TRBV19 and TRBJ1-1; possibly TRBD1 for D (6 bases). There are 15 residues in the CDR3. In germline, CDR1 is LNHDA, CDR2 SQIVND (reference sequence). V gave up 1 base and J gave up 1 base, with 10 bases separating them. CDR3 nucleotide sequence: TGTGCCAGTAGTATAGGCCTCAGGGGGAACACTGAAGCTTTCTTT. Translation: CASSIGLRGNTEAFF.

DNA of the CDR3: TGTGCCAGTAGGCCGACATACGCTAGCACAGATACGCAGTATTTT. Amino acids: CASRPTYASTDTQYF. V usage is TRBV19 and J usage is TRBJ2-3; D gene uncertain. Per the germline V gene, CDR1 is LNHDA and CDR2 is SQIVND (reference sequence). V was pared by 6 bases and J by 0 bases, with 13 bases between. This CDR3 comprises 15 residues.

The chain joins TRBV7-3 to TRBJ2-5, with 10 nucleotides matching TRBD2. CDR3 length equals 15 residues. Per the germline V gene, CDR1 is SGHTA and CDR2 is FQGTGA. The ends lost 3 bases at V and 5 bases at J; junction bases unmatched: 6. CDR3 DNA: TGTGCCAGCAGCTTGGCGAGCGGGGGGGCGGAGACCCAGTACTTC. This gives the protein CASSLASGGAETQYF.

The V call is TRBV4-1, the J call TRBJ2-7, with TRBD1 as a possible D gene (7 bases). This CDR3 has 14 amino acids. Germline CDR1 and CDR2: MGHRA and YSYEKL. With 5 bases removed from V and 0 bases from J, the gap between germline ends came to 11 bases. The CDR3 nucleotides are TGCGCCAGCAGCGGGCAGGGGGGCTCCTACGAGCAGTACTTC. Translated, it gives CASSGQGGSYEQYF.

The chain is built from TRBV6-1 and TRBJ1-3; D is unclear. The V and J ends lost 2 bases and 3 bases respectively, with 8 bases between them. The CDR3 covers 14 residues. Germline CDR1 reads MNHNS; CDR2 reads SASEGT. Here the CDR3 reads CASSEYRIGNTIYF. CDR3 bases: TGTGCCAGCAGTGAATACAGAATTGGAAACACCATATATTTT.

CDR3 in DNA: TGTGCCAGCAGCAAGATACAGCCTACTGGGGCCAACGTCCTGACTTTC. As protein: CASSKIQPTGANVLTF. The rearrangement links TRBV9 to TRBJ2-6; D gene uncertain. This CDR3 region has 16 residues. Germline CDR1 SGDLS, CDR2 YYNGEE. Trimming took 4 bases from V and 2 from J, leaving 13 bases between them.

The V and J genes are TRBV27 and TRBJ1-5; 7 bases agree with TRBD1. CDR1 is MNHEY, CDR2 SMNVEV, per germline (reference sequence). The ends lost 5 bases at V and 6 bases at J; junction bases unmatched: 7. The CDR3 totals 14 residues. CDR3 sequence: CASSIRQGGQPQHF. The CDR3 DNA reads as TGTGCCAGCAGTATTCGACAGGGAGGTCAGCCCCAGCATTTT.

The chain joins TRBV5-1 to TRBJ2-5, with 9 bases that match TRBD1. The CDR3 consists of 14 residues. The germline V gene has CDR1 SGHRS and CDR2 YFSETQ. J was trimmed by 4 bases and V by 4 bases; bases with no gene match: 5. Written as DNA, the CDR3 is TGCGCCAGCAGCCTCGGGACAGGGTTAGAGACCCAGTACTTC. This translates into CASSLGTGLETQYF.

The chain recombines TRBV5-1 with TRBJ2-7; 8 bases line up with TRBD2. Germline CDR1 SGHRS, CDR2 YFSETQ. V shed 7 bases and J 3 bases; nucleotides not matched to a gene: 9. The CDR3 has 14 residues. The CDR3 DNA follows: TGCGCCAGCTCCCCCGGGGGGGCATACTACGAGCAGTACTTC. It is translated as CASSPGGAYYEQYF.

V and J are TRBV30 and TRBJ2-7; 9 bases fit TRBD1. J was trimmed by 2 bases and V by 1 base; bases with no gene match: 6. The CDR3 consists of 15 residues. CDR1 GTSNPN and CDR2 SVGIG come from the germline V gene (reference sequence). CDR3 in amino acids: CAWSGLTGGPYEQYF. In nucleotides, the CDR3 is TGTGCCTGGAGTGGATTGACAGGGGGTCCCTACGAGCAGTACTTC.

The V and J genes are TRBV3-1 (or the pseudogene TRBV3-2) and TRBJ1-1, with D unclear. The CDR3 loop spans 14 amino acids. Germline CDR1 is LGHDT and CDR2 is YNNKEL (reference sequence). V shed 1 base and J shed 4 bases, with 10 bases lying between them. The CDR3 here is CASSQGGYGTEAFF. The CDR3 DNA reads as TGTGCCAGCAGCCAAGGAGGGTACGGCACTGAAGCTTTCTTT.

The rearrangement uses TRBV20-1 and TRBJ2-7; 9 nucleotides line up with TRBD1. The junction had 7 bases not matched to a gene; V was cut back by 3 bases and J by 4 bases. Per germline, CDR1 DFQATT and CDR2 SNEGSKA (reference sequence). The CDR3 has 14 residues. CDR3 in DNA: TGCAGTGCTAGTGCCGGGACAGGGCTATACGAGCAGTACTTC. This gives the protein CSASAGTGLYEQYF.